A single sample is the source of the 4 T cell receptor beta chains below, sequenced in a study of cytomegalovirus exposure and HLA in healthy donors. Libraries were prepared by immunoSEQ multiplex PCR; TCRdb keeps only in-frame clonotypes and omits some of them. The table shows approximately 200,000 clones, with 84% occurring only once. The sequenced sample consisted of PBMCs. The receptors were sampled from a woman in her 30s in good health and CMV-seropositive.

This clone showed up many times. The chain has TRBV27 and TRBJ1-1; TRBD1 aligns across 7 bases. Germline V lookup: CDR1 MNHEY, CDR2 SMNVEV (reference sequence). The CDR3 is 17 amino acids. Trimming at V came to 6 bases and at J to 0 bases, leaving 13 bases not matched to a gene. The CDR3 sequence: CASRTLYLTGLNTEAFF. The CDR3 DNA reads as TGTGCCAGCAGAACCTTATATCTGACAGGGCTGAACACTGAAGCTTTCTTT.

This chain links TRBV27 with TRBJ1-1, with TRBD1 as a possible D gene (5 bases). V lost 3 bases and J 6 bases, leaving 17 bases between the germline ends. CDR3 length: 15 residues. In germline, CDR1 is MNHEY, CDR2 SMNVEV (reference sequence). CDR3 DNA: TGTGCCAGCAGTTTCATAGATGCAGGGCTGCCTGAAGCTTTCTTT. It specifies CASSFIDAGLPEAFF.

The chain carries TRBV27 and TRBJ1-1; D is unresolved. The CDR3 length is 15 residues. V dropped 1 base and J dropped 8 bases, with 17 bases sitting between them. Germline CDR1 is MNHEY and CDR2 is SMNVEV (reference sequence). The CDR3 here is CASSLWAPTAREAFF. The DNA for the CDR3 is TGTGCCAGCAGTTTATGGGCCCCCACAGCAAGGGAAGCTTTCTTT.

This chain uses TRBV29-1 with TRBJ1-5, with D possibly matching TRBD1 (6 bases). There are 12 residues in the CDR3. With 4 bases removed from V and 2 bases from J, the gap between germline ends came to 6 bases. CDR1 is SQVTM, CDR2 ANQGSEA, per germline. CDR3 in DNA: TGCAGCGTTGCAGGGGGCAATCAGCCCCAGCATTTT. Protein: CSVAGGNQPQHF.